This record concerns one TCR beta chain sequence. The data are from a study of shared clonotypes between healthy human individuals. Trimming took off 0 bases at V and 10 bases at J, with 13 bases between the two ends. This CDR3 region has 15 residues. The germline gives CDR1 SGHAT, CDR2 FQNNGV. Genomic DNA from each subset was divided evenly over several immunoSEQ plates. Under the authors' procedure: ImmunoSEQ output held junction-only sequences without quality scores, so filtering differed. The assay was immunoSEQ multiplex PCR, and TCRdb's table has in-frame clones only and misses some. V and J calls and clone size are copied from that table; D and trimming were computed from the DNA. The sample records fewer than 2.5 million clones, approximately 93% being singletons.

This TCR was recovered from a man between 18 and 35 years old in good health. Some clones in this sample may be carry-over from other donors' samples. The chain joins TRBV11-2 to TRBJ1-6; the D gene is possibly TRBD1 (6 bases). The sample taken for sequencing was naive CD4+ T cells from PBMCs. As to subset: CD45RA+ positively selected. CDR3 DNA sequence: TGTGCCAGCAGCTTAGAGGGGGCTCTGGGATCACCCCTCCACTTT. Residues: CASSLEGALGSPLHF.